Here is one T cell receptor (beta chain) with its context. Subsets obtained from CD4+ cells comprised CD45RA+ naive and CD45RA-negative memory cells. The data were produced by immunoSEQ multiplex PCR, yet TCRdb's version contains in-frame clones alone and is incomplete. The profile covers roughly 2,500,000 clones, with 93% appearing a single time and around 0.4% taken by the ten largest. The data were obtained in a study of shared clonotypes between healthy human individuals. Trimming removed 5 bases from V and 8 bases from J, with 15 bases in between. The CDR3 contains 13 residues. Per germline, CDR1 MNHEY and CDR2 SMNVEV (reference sequence).

The source of this sequence is a man in his late teens or twenties in good health. Some clones in this sample may be carry-over from other donors' samples. The genes are TRBV27 and TRBJ1-2; D might be TRBD1 (6 bases). Sample: naive CD4+ T cells from PBMCs. The sample's subset: CD45RA+ positively selected. CDR3 amino acids: CASSRSGAGGYTF. The CDR3 DNA reads TGTGCCAGCAGTCGCTCGGGGGCGGGAGGCTACACCTTC.